This entry concerns a single T cell receptor beta chain. No cognate antigen has been identified for it. No base quality values were provided; no much bigger clone lies one nucleotide off. This sample is part of a study of T cell responses to AZD1222 COVID-19 vaccine listed by TCRdb under 2021. With respect to the entire study: AZD1222 recipients given second doses at about 4 weeks or at about 12 weeks were pooled, since spike-specific TCR depth and breadth were not found to differ between the two schedules. A total of 230 or so trial participants underwent TCR sequencing, of whom about 200 received two doses of AZD1222 and approximately 25 received two doses of the MenACWY control vaccine. Trial participants were enrolled by age into subgroups of 18-55, 56-69 and 70-plus years, and around 150, 28 and 57 TCR-sequenced participants, respectively, were included in these subgroups.

What the time point label conveys for this sample: baseline before first vaccination. Vaccinee samples were obtained from the UK trials COV001 and COV002, which included a single-blind randomized controlled phase 2/3 trial of AZD1222 (ChAdOx1 nCoV-19) in healthy adults. For TCRbeta chain sequencing, PBMC samples were collected from trial participants at day 0 and at day 28 after the second dose. The CDR3 regions of human TCRbeta chains were analyzed by immunosequencing. On the authors' methods: TCRs in the repertoires were matched against a reference library of SARS-CoV-2-specific TCRs that had been generated with the MIRA antigen-specificity platform. Breadth meant the fraction of unique TCRs that were SARS-CoV-2-associated, whereas depth meant the fraction of total T cells that were SARS-CoV-2-associated. Using the MIRA data, every spike-specific TCR was mapped to the spike region that the TCR reacted to and assigned to either a CD4 or a CD8 class. Log10-transformed breadth and depth values were compared by one-way ANOVA with Sidak's multiple comparisons tests. TCRdb obtained this table from immuneACCESS and retained in-frame rearrangements with V and J assigned. These tables miss some clones; where compared with another copy, unresolved V genes account for less than half of the shortfall, and the remainder is unexplained. That table supplies the V and J calls and clone size; D and trimming were determined from the DNA. This sample has about 140,000 clones in its table, and roughly 90% of those were observed once. Jointly, the top ten make up about 3.2% of the sample.

The CDR3 numbers 17 residues from cysteine through phenylalanine. Just the 51-base CDR3 DNA is kept, in frame starting at base 1. Trimming leaves V shorter by 0 bases and J shorter by 4 bases, with the junction holding 5 bases beyond the gene matches. Taken from the germline V gene (reference sequence), the CDR1 and CDR2 loops are LNHDA and SQIVND. The full study reports these points: Only five or six AZD1222 recipients were SARS-CoV-2 seropositive at baseline, limiting conclusions about previously exposed vaccinees. Participants were mostly white British and included more females than males, and it was suggested by the authors that clonal diversity may have been underestimated. The vaccine-associated CD4 TCRs covered the entire spike protein, and the dominant responses fell in regions 160-218 and 743-854. After two AZD1222 doses, both the breadth and the depth of spike-specific TCRs were significantly higher than at day 0 and than in MenACWY recipients. The 56-69-year group was small, and its depth increase did not reach significance, likely because of low power. Reportedly, close to half of the unique spike-specific TCRs recognized epitopes lying outside the regions that are mutated in the B.1.351 and B.1.1.7 variants. No day 14 peak-response samples were available, so repertoires were characterized only after the peak T cell response.

The sample in question was peripheral blood, obtained on day 0 of AZD1222 vaccination. The sequence derives from an adult in good health. The rearranged segments are TRBV19 and TRBJ2-6; 8 junctional bases match TRBD2. The CDR3 has the sequence CASSIEPGGTGANVLTF. The nucleotide sequence is given as TGTGCCAGTAGTATAGAACCGGGGGGGACCGGGGCCAACGTCCTGACTTTC.